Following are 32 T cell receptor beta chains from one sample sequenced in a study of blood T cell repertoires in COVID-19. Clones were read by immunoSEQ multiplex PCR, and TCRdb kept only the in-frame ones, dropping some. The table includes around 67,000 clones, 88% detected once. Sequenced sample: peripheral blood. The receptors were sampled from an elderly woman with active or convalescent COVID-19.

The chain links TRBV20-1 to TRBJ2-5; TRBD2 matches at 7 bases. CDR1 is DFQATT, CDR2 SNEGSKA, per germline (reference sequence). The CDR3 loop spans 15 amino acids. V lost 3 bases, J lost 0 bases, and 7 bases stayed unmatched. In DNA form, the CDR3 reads TGCAGTGCTAGTGGACGCGGGGGTAACCAAGAGACCCAGTACTTC. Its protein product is CSASGRGGNQETQYF.

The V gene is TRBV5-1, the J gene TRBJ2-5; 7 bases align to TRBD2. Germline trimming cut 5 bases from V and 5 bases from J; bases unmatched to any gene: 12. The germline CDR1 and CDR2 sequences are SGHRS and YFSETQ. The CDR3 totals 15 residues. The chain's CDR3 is CASSAAGSPAETQYF. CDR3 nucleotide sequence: TGCGCCAGCAGTGCAGCGGGATCCCCAGCGGAGACCCAGTACTTC.

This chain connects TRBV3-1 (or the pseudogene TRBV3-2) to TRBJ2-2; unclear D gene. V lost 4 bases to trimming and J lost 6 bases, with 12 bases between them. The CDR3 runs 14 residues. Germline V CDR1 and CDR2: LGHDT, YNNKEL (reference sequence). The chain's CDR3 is CASSPQDSAGELFF. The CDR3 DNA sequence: TGTGCCAGCAGCCCTCAAGACTCCGCCGGGGAGCTGTTTTTT.

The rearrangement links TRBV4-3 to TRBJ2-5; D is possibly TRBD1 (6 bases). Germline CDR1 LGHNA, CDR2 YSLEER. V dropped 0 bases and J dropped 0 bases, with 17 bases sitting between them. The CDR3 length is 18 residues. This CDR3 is CASSQDRPGTTYQETQYF. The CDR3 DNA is TGCGCCAGCAGCCAAGATCGTCCCGGGACAACGTACCAAGAGACCCAGTACTTC.

CDR3: CASSPDPGGQPQHF. The CDR3 DNA reads as TGCGCCAGCAGCCCGGACCCAGGAGGCCAGCCCCAGCATTTT. V is TRBV5-1 and J is TRBJ1-5; D gene uncertain. Per the germline V gene, CDR1 is SGHRS and CDR2 is YFSETQ. This CDR3 is 14 amino acids long. V was shortened by 4 bases and J by 7 bases, with 15 bases between the two germline ends.

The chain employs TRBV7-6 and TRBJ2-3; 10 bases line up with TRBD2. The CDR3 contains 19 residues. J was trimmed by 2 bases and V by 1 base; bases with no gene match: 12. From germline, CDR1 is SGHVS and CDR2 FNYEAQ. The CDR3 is CASSLGAVGLAVHTDTQYF. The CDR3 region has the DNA TGTGCCAGCAGCTTAGGCGCGGTTGGACTAGCGGTACACACAGATACGCAGTATTTT.

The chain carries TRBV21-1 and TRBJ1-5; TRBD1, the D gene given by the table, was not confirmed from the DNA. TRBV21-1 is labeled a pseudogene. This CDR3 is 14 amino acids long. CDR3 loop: CASSPGTGNQPQHF. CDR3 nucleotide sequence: TGTGCCAGCAGCCCCGGGACAGGGAATCAGCCCCAGCATTTT.

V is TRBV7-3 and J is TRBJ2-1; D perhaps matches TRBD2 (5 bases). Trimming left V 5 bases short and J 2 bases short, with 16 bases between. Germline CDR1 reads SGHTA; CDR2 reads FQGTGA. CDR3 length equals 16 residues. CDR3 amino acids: CASSPQGSAAYNEQFF. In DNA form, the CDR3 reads TGTGCCAGCAGCCCCCAAGGGAGCGCCGCCTACAATGAGCAGTTCTTC.

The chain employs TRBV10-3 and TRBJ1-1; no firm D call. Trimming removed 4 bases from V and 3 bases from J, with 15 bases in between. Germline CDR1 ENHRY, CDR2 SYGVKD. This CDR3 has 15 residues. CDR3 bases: TGTGCCATCAGTGCCAACCTTAGAGGAGACACTGAAGCTTTCTTT. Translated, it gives CAISANLRGDTEAFF.

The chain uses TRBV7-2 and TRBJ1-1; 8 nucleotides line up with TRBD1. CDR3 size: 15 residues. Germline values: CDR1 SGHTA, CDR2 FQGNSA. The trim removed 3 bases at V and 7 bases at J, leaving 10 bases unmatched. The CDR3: CASSFSPGTGGEAFF. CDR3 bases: TGTGCCAGCAGCTTTTCGCCCGGGACAGGAGGTGAAGCTTTCTTT.

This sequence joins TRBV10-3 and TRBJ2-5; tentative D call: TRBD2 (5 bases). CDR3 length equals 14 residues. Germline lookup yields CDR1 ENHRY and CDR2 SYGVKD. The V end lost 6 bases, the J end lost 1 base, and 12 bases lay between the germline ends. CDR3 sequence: CAISLAEFQETQYF. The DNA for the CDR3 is TGTGCCATCAGCCTAGCTGAATTCCAAGAGACCCAGTACTTC.

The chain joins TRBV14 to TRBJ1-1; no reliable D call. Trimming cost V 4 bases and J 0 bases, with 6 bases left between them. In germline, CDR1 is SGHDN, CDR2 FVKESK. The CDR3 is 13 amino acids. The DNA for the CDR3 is TGTGCCAGCAGCCCGGGGATGAACACTGAAGCTTTCTTT. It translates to CASSPGMNTEAFF.

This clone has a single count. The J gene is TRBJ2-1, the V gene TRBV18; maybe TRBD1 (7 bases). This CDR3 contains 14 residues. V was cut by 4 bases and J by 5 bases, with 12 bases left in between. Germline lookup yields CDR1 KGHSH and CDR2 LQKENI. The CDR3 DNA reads TGTGCCAGCTCACGGCAGGGGGGAGACAATGAGCAGTTCTTC. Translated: CASSRQGGDNEQFF.

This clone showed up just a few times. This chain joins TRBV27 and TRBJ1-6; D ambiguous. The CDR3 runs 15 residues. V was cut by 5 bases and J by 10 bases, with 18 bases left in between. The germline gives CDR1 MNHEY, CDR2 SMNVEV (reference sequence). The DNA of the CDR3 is TGTGCCAGCAGTCTAAGGTGGGGAACTAGGTCACCCCTCCACTTT. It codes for CASSLRWGTRSPLHF.

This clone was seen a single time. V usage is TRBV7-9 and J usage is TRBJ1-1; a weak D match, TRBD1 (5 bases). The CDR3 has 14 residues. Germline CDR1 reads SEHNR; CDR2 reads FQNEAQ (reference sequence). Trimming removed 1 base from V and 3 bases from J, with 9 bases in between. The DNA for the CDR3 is TGTGCCAGCAGCTTAGTCGGGGGAGACACTGAAGCTTTCTTT. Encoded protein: CASSLVGGDTEAFF.

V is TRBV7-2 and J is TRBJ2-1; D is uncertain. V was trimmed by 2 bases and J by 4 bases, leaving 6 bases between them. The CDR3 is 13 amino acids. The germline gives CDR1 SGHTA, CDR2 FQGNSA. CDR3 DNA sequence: TGTGCCAGCAGCTTATACGGGTACAATGAGCAGTTCTTC. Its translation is CASSLYGYNEQFF.

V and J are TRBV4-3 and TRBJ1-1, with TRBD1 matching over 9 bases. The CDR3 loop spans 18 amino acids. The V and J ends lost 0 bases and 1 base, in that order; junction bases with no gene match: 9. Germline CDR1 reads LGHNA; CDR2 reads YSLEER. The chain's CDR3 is CASSQDRAGTGPNTEAFF. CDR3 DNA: TGCGCCAGCAGCCAAGATCGCGCGGGGACAGGGCCGAACACTGAAGCTTTCTTT.

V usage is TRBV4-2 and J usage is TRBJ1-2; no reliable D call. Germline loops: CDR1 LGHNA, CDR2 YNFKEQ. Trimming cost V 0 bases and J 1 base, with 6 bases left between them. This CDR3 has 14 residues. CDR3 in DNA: TGTGCCAGCAGCCAAGATGGTAGTAACTATGGCTACACCTTC. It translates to CASSQDGSNYGYTF.

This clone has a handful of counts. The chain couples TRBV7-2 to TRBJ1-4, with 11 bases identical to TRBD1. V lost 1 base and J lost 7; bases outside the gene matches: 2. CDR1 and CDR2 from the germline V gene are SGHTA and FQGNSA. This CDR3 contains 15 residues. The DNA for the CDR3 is TGTGCCAGCAGCTTAGTTGGGACAGGGGGTGAAAAACTGTTTTTT. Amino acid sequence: CASSLVGTGGEKLFF.

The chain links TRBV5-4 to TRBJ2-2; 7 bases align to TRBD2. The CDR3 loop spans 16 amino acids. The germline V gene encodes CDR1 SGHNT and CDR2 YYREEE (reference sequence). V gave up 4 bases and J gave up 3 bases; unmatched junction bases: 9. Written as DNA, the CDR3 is TGTGCCAGCAGCGGGGGACGGGGGGTGTACACCGGGGAGCTGTTTTTT. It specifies CASSGGRGVYTGELFF.

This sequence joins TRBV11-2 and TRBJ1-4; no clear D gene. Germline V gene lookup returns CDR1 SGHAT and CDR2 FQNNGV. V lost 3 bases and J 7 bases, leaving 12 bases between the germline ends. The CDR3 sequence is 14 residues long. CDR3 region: CASSLQFPGEKLFF. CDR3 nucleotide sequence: TGTGCCAGCAGCTTGCAGTTCCCGGGTGAAAAACTGTTTTTT. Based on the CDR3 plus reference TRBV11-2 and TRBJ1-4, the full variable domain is EAGVAQSPRYKIIEKRQSVAFWCNPISGHATLYWYQQILGQGPKLLIQFQNNGVVDDSQLPKDRFSAERLKGVDSTLKIQPAKLEDSAVYLCASSLQFPGEKLFFGSGTQLSVL.

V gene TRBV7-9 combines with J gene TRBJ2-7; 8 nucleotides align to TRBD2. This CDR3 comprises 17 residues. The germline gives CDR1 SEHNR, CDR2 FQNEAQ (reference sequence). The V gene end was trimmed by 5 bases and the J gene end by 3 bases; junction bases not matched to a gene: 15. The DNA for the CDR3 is TGTGCCAGCAGCCTTCCGCCGGGGAAGCGGGAGTTCTACGAGCAGTACTTC. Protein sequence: CASSLPPGKREFYEQYF.

This CDR3 is CASSAGTTGTQYF. CDR3 nucleotides: TGTGCCAGCAGCGCCGGGACTACCGGGACCCAGTACTTC. V gene TRBV9 combines with J gene TRBJ2-5; 7 nucleotides match TRBD2. The CDR3 runs 13 residues. In germline, CDR1 is SGDLS, CDR2 YYNGEE. J lost 7 bases, V lost 3 bases, and 6 bases had no gene match.

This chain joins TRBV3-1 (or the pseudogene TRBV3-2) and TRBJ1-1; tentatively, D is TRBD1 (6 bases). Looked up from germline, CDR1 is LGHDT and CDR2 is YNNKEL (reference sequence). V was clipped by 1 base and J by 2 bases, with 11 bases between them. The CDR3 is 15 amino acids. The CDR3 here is CASSQAGATNTEAFF. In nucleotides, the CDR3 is TGTGCCAGCAGCCAAGCAGGGGCGACCAACACTGAAGCTTTCTTT.

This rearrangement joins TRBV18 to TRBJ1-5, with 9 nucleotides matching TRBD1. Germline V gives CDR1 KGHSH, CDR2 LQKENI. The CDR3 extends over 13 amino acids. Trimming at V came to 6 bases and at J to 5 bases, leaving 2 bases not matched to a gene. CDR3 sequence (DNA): TGTGCCAGCTCTCGGGACAGGGATCAGCCCCAGCATTTT. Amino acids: CASSRDRDQPQHF.

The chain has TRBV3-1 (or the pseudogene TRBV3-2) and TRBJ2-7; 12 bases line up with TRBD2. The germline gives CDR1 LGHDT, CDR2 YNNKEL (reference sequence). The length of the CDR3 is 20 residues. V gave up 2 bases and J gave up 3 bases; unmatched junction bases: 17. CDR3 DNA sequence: TGTGCCAGCAGCCAAATAGAAGGGCTAGCGGGAGGGCAATCTGTCTACGAGCAGTACTTC. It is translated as CASSQIEGLAGGQSVYEQYF.

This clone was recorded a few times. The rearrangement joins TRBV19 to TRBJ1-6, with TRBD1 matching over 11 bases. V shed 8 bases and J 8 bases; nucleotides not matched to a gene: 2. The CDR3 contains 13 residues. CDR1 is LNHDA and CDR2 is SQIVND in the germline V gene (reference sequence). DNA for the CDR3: TGTGCCAGTGGGGACAGGGGGGATTCACCCCTCCACTTT. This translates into CASGDRGDSPLHF. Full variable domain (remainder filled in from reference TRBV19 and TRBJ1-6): DGGITQSPKYLFRKEGQNVTLSCEQNLNHDAMYWYRQDPGQGLRLIYYSQIVNDFQKGDIAEGYSVSREKKESFPLTVTSAQKNPTAFYLCASGDRGDSPLHFGNGTRLTVT.

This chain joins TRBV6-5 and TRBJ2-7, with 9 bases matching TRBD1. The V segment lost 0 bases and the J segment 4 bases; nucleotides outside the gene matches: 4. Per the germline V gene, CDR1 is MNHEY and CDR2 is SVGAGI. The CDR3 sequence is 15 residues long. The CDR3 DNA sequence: TGTGCCAGCAGTTACTCAGGACAGGGGCCTTACGAGCAGTACTTC. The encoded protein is CASSYSGQGPYEQYF.

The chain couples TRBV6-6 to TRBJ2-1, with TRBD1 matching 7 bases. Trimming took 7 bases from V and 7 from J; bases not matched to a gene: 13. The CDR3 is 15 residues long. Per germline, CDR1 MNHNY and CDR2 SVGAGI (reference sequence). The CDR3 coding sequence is TGTGCCAGCACCGCGGCGCCGGGACAGCAGAATGAGCAGTTCTTC. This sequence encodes CASTAAPGQQNEQFF.

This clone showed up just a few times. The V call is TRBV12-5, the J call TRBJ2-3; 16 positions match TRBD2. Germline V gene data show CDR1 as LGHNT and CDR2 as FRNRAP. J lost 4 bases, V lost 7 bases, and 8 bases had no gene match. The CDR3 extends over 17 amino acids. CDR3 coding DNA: TGTGCTAGTGTTGGGACTAGCGGGAGGGCGCCCCCAGATACGCAGTATTTT. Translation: CASVGTSGRAPPDTQYF.

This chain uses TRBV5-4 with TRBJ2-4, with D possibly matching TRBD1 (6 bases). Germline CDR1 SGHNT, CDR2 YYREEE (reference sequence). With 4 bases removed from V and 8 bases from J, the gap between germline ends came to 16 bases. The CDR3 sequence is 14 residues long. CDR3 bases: TGTGCCAGCAGCCTGGGTGGGGGCAGGGACATTCAGTACTTC. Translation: CASSLGGGRDIQYF.

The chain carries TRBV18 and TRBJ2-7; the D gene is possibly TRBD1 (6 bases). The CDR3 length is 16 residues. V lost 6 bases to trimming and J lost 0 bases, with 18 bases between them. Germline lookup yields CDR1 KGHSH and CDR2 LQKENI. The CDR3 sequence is CASSGRDRSSSYEQYF. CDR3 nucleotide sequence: TGTGCCAGCTCGGGTCGTGACAGGAGTAGCTCCTACGAGCAGTACTTC.